This paragraph covers one TCR beta chain sequence. This clonotype was counted only a few times. Its antigen is unknown. Base qualities are not at hand, and no much larger clone is one base apart. Libraries were built with multiplex PCR. Data came from an Illumina HiSeq 4000. To build TCR beta libraries, CDR3 regions were amplified by Arm-PCR using iRepertoire HTBI primers. Gel purification was performed on PCR products prior to sequencing. Per the authors' processing: A total of 62 TRBV and some 15 TRBJ segments were identified across samples and were used for gene usage analysis of CDR3 amino acid clonotypes. Filtered high-quality paired reads were merged into contigs using COPE and FqMerger. Contigs were aligned with BLAST to IMGT TRBV, TRBD and TRBJ reference genes, and CDR3 was defined per IMGT. Any clonotype with a frequency above 0.1% was classified as a highly expanded clone. Repertoire diversity was measured by Shannon entropy, and V-J evenness by the Gini coefficient. Public clonotypes were defined as clonotypes shared by more than one individual. Using fastp trimming at Q25 and MiXCR clonotype assembly, TCRdb reanalyzed the public sequencing data and kept in-frame beta chains. CDR3 protein sequences are deduplicated, and each keeps its most common genes and DNA. The V and J calls were not made by the authors but by TCRdb's processing. The sample table shows 530,000 or so distinct CDR3 sequences, and 15% to 20% are seen once. Around 12% of the sample is held by the ten biggest clonotypes.

These data belong to a study of regulatory T cells in long-lasting Graves disease (dated by TCRdb to the early 2020s). Regarding the complete study: Antithyroid drugs had been taken for less than 3 months by newly diagnosed Graves' disease patients. A total of around 35 samples underwent TCR sequencing, from some 13 patients with persistent Graves' disease and roughly 20 patients with newly diagnosed Graves' disease. Peripheral blood TCR sequencing and RNA sequencing compared persistent Graves' disease patients with newly diagnosed Graves' disease patients. The study took place in China and was registered as a clinical trial.

The intended sense of this specimen's time point label: newly diagnosed GD, antithyroid drugs for less than 3 months. RNA was extracted from PBMCs in TRIzol for both TCR sequencing and RNA sequencing. The diagnosis of Graves' disease followed American Thyroid Association guidelines. Patients for the study were recruited at an endocrinology department in Xi'an, China. Each patient gave approximately 10 milliliters of peripheral blood, collected in an EDTA anticoagulant tube. Ficoll Paque Plus density gradient separation was used to isolate PBMCs, and no further T cell sorting was performed. An Agilent 2100 Bioanalyzer and agarose gel were used to assess RNA quality, and a NanoDrop 2000 was used to measure RNA concentration. Study-level results and caveats: Sequencing and analysis were restricted to the TCR beta chain. More public clonotypes were shared among persistent patients (roughly 2,900) than among newly diagnosed patients (966). Lower TCR Shannon entropy and fewer highly expanded clones were observed in persistent Graves' disease patients than in newly diagnosed patients, which suggested clonal expansion. Only peripheral blood was studied, because thyroid tissue, the primary lesion, was inaccessible. Persistent disease showed preferential use of TRBV28, TRBJ1-2 and TRBJ2-5, whereas newly diagnosed disease favored TRBV20-1 and TRBJ2-1. The authors noted that the small sample size was a limitation that may lower accuracy.

Its CDR3 holds 16 amino acids, cysteine through phenylalanine. The retained sequence is limited to the CDR3, 48 bases, with the frame set at the first base. Trimmed from V: 4 bases; trimmed from J: 3 bases; junction bases lacking a gene match: 11. Sequences SGHRS (CDR1) and YFSETQ (CDR2) are obtained from the germline V gene. The same sample was also studied in work on T cells in Graves' hyperthyroidism and ophthalmopathy. The second paper states: A patient counted as having stable Graves' hyperthyroidism if no progression to ophthalmopathy occurred over 18 months of follow-up. Hyperthyroidism patients were newly diagnosed, had a disease duration of under 2 months, and were aged 18 to 65 years. The study excluded patients with uncontrolled infections, other autoimmune diseases, pregnancy or lactation. Diagnoses were based on clinical symptoms, serum thyroxine and TRAb, thyroid ultrasound and orbital computed tomography. The first round of RT-PCR for the TCR CDR3 was performed with the HTBI primer set and the Qiagen OneStep RT-PCR kit. Most expanded thyroid clonotypes (frequency above 0.001) were also detected in blood, suggesting blood repertoires may reflect thyroid immune responses. In cross-validation, a model built on a 13 V-J signature told ophthalmopathy apart from stable hyperthyroidism with 85% to 90% sensitivity and roughly 82% specificity, and in testing the same model reached 80%/75%. In validation, progression to ophthalmopathy was predicted by the model with 55% to 71% sensitivity and 72% to 85% specificity, a median of around 6.5 months before onset. A discovery cohort of approximately 100 patients, about 44 with Graves' ophthalmopathy and approximately 60 with stable Graves' hyperthyroidism, was used to find distinguishing TCR V-J signatures. An independent validation cohort of about 20 hyperthyroidism patients and over 15 patients who later progressed to ophthalmopathy tested prospective prediction of ophthalmopathy. For training and testing, the 100 or so patients in the discovery cohort were randomly divided in a 7:3 ratio. In addition, the study compared T-cell repertoires in thyroid tissue and in blood from six Graves' hyperthyroidism patients. After sampling, hyperthyroidism patients received methimazole starting at 30 mg daily, and ophthalmopathy patients received high-dose intravenous methylprednisolone. Libraries were constructed in a second round of multiplex PCR, after which size selection and purification were carried out. Libraries were sequenced paired-end with 100 bp reads on an Illumina HiSeq2000. SOAPnuke was used to process the raw data, removing reads that contained adapters or uncalled bases, had a mean Phred below 15, or lacked an exact match to the constant primer or identifier. COPE v1.2.5 was used to merge the high-quality paired reads, and each unique nucleotide sequence was defined as a clonotype. MiTCR v1.1 was used to align the clonotypes against IMGT TRBV, TRBD and TRBJ reference segments. Analysis was restricted to V-J combinations with a frequency above 0.0001, which covered about 99% of repertoires. A TCS score was defined as the ratio of F50 (clonal expansion) to E x V (chaos), with BLOSUM62-based TCRdist applied between CDR3 peptides within each V-J. Welch's t-statistics and random forest reduced fewer than 600 V-J features to 13, which were used in a naive Bayes classifier (R e1071). Sample size was not statistically predetermined, and investigators were not blinded to group allocation. According to the paper, TCR Vbeta CDR3 sequencing was carried out on 120 to 150 peripheral blood samples, which came from fewer than 50 ophthalmopathy, 75 to 80 hyperthyroidism and about 17 progressor patients.

The sequences come from peripheral blood mononuclear cells (PBMCs), collected at new diagnosis, from a patient treated with antithyroid drugs. The source is a man aged 18 to 29 with Graves disease. Donor details come from another sample of the same person, matched by shared clones. The rearranged segments are TRBV5-1 and TRBJ2-7, and TRBD2 matches 9 of the central bases. The DNA is TGCGCCAGCAGCCTGGACTGGGCGGGAGGGCTCTACGAGCAGTACTTC. Protein translation: CASSLDWAGGLYEQYF.